This T cell receptor (beta chain) was identified in a study of T cells in localized non-small cell lung cancer. General observations from the study: The tumor had only one region sequenced, so heterogeneity remains possible.

Assay used: immunoSEQ multiplex PCR; TCRdb lists only in-frame clones, some missing. The table lists tens of thousands of clones, 86% of them singletons. The V end was cut by 6 bases, the J end by 10 bases, with 13 bases between. Germline V gene sequence: CDR1 MNHNS, CDR2 SASEGT. This CDR3 comprises 12 residues. In regard to this clone: What it binds is not known.

The source material was peripheral blood mononuclear cells, sampled before any cancer treatment. The source is a male donor older than 55 with stage II lung adenocarcinoma. The chain is built from TRBV6-1 and TRBJ2-1; D not certain. CDR3 loop: CASSREEYEQFF. The DNA for the CDR3 is TGTGCCAGCAGCCGCGAGGAGTACGAGCAGTTCTTC.